The present TCR beta chain was sequenced within a study of T-cell reconstitution after alpha-beta-depleted transplantation in children. Unique molecular identifiers were used in preparing the TCRbeta library. TCRdb reanalysed the PCR reads using MiXCR and keeps one entry per CDR3 protein. This repertoire shows about 540,000 distinct CDR3 sequences, about 18% found once; its top ten account for around 3.3%. This clonotype was recorded a few times. The CDR3 has 15 amino acids. After removal of 4 bases from V and 2 bases from J, the junction contained 11 bases not matched to a gene. Germline CDR1 and CDR2: SQVTM and ANQGSEA.

The receptor was derived from a human donor who donated a stem cell graft to a child with acute lymphoblastic leukemia. The material sequenced was PBMCs from the stem cell graft donor, taken from the stem cell graft. This chain links TRBV29-1 with TRBJ2-7, with 7 positions matching TRBD2. DNA for the CDR3: TGCAGCGTTGCGGGGGGACTTCAGAGGACCTACGAGCAGTACTTC. Protein product: CSVAGGLQRTYEQYF.